The next 30 T cell receptor beta chains were all read from a single sample in a study of shared clonotypes between healthy human individuals. Produced via immunoSEQ multiplex PCR; TCRdb's table is partial and in-frame only. The data show 2,500,000 or so clones, over 85% seen once. The sequencing input was naive CD4+ T cells from PBMCs. Noted subset: CD45RA+ positively selected. The origin of the receptors is a man younger than 30 in good health. Some clones in this sample may be carry-over from other donors' samples.

The chain recombines TRBV5-4 with TRBJ2-2; 9 bases agree with TRBD2. CDR3 length: 17 amino acids. The germline V gene encodes CDR1 SGHNT and CDR2 YYREEE (reference sequence). The ends lost 4 bases at V and 4 bases at J; junction bases unmatched: 11. This chain's CDR3 is CASSHGGAGGVTGELFF. The DNA of the CDR3 is TGTGCCAGCAGCCACGGTGGGGCGGGAGGGGTCACCGGGGAGCTGTTTTTT.

V usage is TRBV6-1 and J usage is TRBJ1-4; D is uncertain. CDR3 length equals 17 residues. Trimming pared 2 bases from V and 8 bases from J, leaving 21 bases between. CDR1 is MNHNS, CDR2 SASEGT, per germline. CDR3 nucleotides: TGTGCCAGCAGTGAATCGTCAGCTCCTTGGGTATACGAAAAACTGTTTTTT. The encoded protein is CASSESSAPWVYEKLFF.

The chain joins TRBV7-6 to TRBJ2-2; D call uncertain. Trimming cost V 3 bases and J 5 bases, with 10 bases left between them. Germline-derived CDR1 and CDR2 are SGHVS and FNYEAQ. There are 14 residues in the CDR3. The CDR3 coding sequence is TGTGCCAGCAGCTTCCTGTGGGGAACCGGGGAGCTGTTTTTT. This gives the protein CASSFLWGTGELFF.

The chain is built from TRBV30 and TRBJ1-2, with D possibly matching TRBD1 (6 bases). Germline CDR1 reads GTSNPN; CDR2 reads SVGIG (reference sequence). V was pared by 5 bases and J by 6 bases, with 13 bases between. The CDR3 is 12 residues long. The CDR3 nucleotides read TGTGCCTGGGTGGGGGGCAGTGATGGCTACACCTTC. Translated, it gives CAWVGGSDGYTF. Full variable domain (remainder filled in from reference TRBV30 and TRBJ1-2): SQTIHQWPATLVQPVGSPLSLECTVEGTSNPNLYWYRQAAGRGLQLLFYSVGIGQISSEVPQNLSASRPQDRQFILSSKKLLLSDSGFYLCAWVGGSDGYTFGSGTRLTVV.

This rearrangement joins TRBV9 to TRBJ2-5; maybe TRBD1 (6 bases). This CDR3 is built from 15 residues. Germline V gives CDR1 SGDLS, CDR2 YYNGEE. The V and J ends lost 3 bases and 5 bases respectively, with 17 bases between them. CDR3: CASSEGVPSRETQYF. Here the CDR3 DNA reads TGTGCCAGCAGCGAGGGGGTTCCTTCTCGGGAGACCCAGTACTTC.

CDR3 sequence: CASSLPGTGANYGYTF. The CDR3 region has the DNA TGTGCCAGCAGCTTGCCCGGGACAGGGGCAAACTATGGCTACACCTTC. The chain recombines TRBV11-2 with TRBJ1-2; 10 nucleotides match TRBD1. The germline V gene encodes CDR1 SGHAT and CDR2 FQNNGV. The CDR3 covers 16 residues. V was pared by 3 bases and J by 2 bases, with 6 bases of the junction left unmatched. The entire variable domain, with the rest obtained from reference TRBV11-2 and TRBJ1-2, is as follows: EAGVAQSPRYKIIEKRQSVAFWCNPISGHATLYWYQQILGQGPKLLIQFQNNGVVDDSQLPKDRFSAERLKGVDSTLKIQPAKLEDSAVYLCASSLPGTGANYGYTFGSGTRLTVV.

The chain links TRBV2 to TRBJ2-2; possibly TRBD2 for D (5 bases). V was clipped by 6 bases and J by 6 bases, with 17 bases between them. This CDR3 spans 15 amino acids. The germline V gene has CDR1 SNHLY and CDR2 FYNNEI. CDR3 DNA sequence: TGTGCCAGCAGCGCCCGAGGGATCCAACCCGGGGAGCTGTTTTTT. The encoded protein is CASSARGIQPGELFF.

This clone has a single count. CDR3 nucleotide sequence: TGTGCCAGCGGACTCGGGGGACGGTCCTACGAGCAGTACTTC. This translates into CASGLGGRSYEQYF. The rearrangement links TRBV9 to TRBJ2-7, with a tentative D call TRBD2 (6 bases). CDR3 size: 14 residues. Trimming took 7 bases from V and 1 from J, leaving 15 bases between them. Germline CDR1 is SGDLS and CDR2 is YYNGEE.

On this clone: Other DNA sequences within the sample encode an identical CDR3. The J gene is TRBJ2-5, the V gene TRBV9; 9 bases are shared with TRBD1. Per the germline V gene, CDR1 is SGDLS and CDR2 is YYNGEE. CDR3 length: 14 residues. V shed 3 bases, J shed 3 bases, and the junction held 3 bases outside the gene matches. The CDR3 here is CASSAWTGEETQYF. The CDR3, as DNA: TGTGCCAGCAGCGCATGGACAGGGGAAGAGACCCAGTACTTC. The whole variable domain, filled in from reference TRBV9 and TRBJ2-5, reads DSGVTQTPKHLITATGQRVTLRCSPRSGDLSVYWYQQSLDQGLQFLIQYYNGEERAKGNILERFSAQQFPDLHSELNLSSLELGDSALYFCASSAWTGEETQYFGPGTRLLVL.

V is TRBV18 and J is TRBJ2-1; TRBD1 matches 9 bases. The trim removed 4 bases at V and 1 base at J, leaving 5 bases unmatched. Germline V gives CDR1 KGHSH, CDR2 LQKENI. CDR3 length: 16 amino acids. CDR3 sequence: CASSRRTGESYNEQFF. DNA of the CDR3: TGTGCCAGCTCACGCCGGACAGGGGAGTCCTACAATGAGCAGTTCTTC. The full variable domain, its missing parts supplied by reference TRBV18 and TRBJ2-1, is NAGVMQNPRHLVRRRGQEARLRCSPMKGHSHVYWYRQLPEEGLKFMVYLQKENIIDESGMPKERFSAEFPKEGPSILRIQQVVRGDSAAYFCASSRRTGESYNEQFFGPGTRLTVL.

This clone was detected only once. This chain links TRBV19 with TRBJ1-5, with D uncertain. The germline CDR1 and CDR2 sequences are LNHDA and SQIVND (reference sequence). This CDR3 comprises 14 residues. The V end lost 5 bases, the J end lost 7 bases, and 15 bases lay between the germline ends. CDR3 in amino acids: CASSEGTTRQPQHF. In nucleotides, the CDR3 is TGTGCCAGTAGTGAAGGAACCACGAGGCAGCCCCAGCATTTT. The full variable domain, completed using reference TRBV19 and TRBJ1-5, is DGGITQSPKYLFRKEGQNVTLSCEQNLNHDAMYWYRQDPGQGLRLIYYSQIVNDFQKGDIAEGYSVSREKKESFPLTVTSAQKNPTAFYLCASSEGTTRQPQHFGDGTRLSIL.

CDR3 sequence (DNA): TGTGCCAGCACCACGGGACAGGGTTACACCGGGGAGCTGTTTTTT. This encodes CASTTGQGYTGELFF. V gene TRBV7-3 combines with J gene TRBJ2-2; 9 nucleotides match TRBD1. Germline CDR1 and CDR2: SGHTA and FQGTGA. The CDR3 is 15 amino acids. V shed 7 bases and J 3 bases; nucleotides not matched to a gene: 6.

The genes are TRBV5-1 and TRBJ2-3; D is unclear. V lost 3 bases, J lost 6 bases, and 11 bases lay in between. The CDR3 sequence is 13 residues long. Germline-derived CDR1 and CDR2 are SGHRS and YFSETQ. As DNA, the CDR3 is TGCGCCAGCAGCTCGGGCTCCGGGGATACGCAGTATTTT. It specifies CASSSGSGDTQYF.

The CDR3 DNA follows: TGTGCCAGCAGCCGACAGGGGCAGAATGAAAAACTGTTTTTT. Residues: CASSRQGQNEKLFF. The chain couples TRBV7-2 to TRBJ1-4, with 8 bases matching TRBD1. The CDR3 has 14 amino acids. Germline V gene sequence: CDR1 SGHTA, CDR2 FQGNSA. J was trimmed by 5 bases and V by 5 bases; bases with no gene match: 4.

DNA for the CDR3: TGTGCCAGCAGCTTGGCCAGAGGTAGCGGGAGCACAGATACGCAGTATTTT. It is translated as CASSLARGSGSTDTQYF. The rearrangement joins TRBV5-4 to TRBJ2-3, with 7 bases matching TRBD2. The CDR3 has 17 residues. Trimming took 0 bases from V and 0 from J; bases not matched to a gene: 7. The germline V gene encodes CDR1 SGHNT and CDR2 YYREEE (reference sequence).

The gene calls are TRBV5-3 and TRBJ2-7; the D gene is possibly TRBD2 (5 bases). TRBV5-3 is an ORF for which the function is uncertain. The CDR3 covers 12 residues. V gave up 6 bases and J gave up 6 bases, with 13 bases separating them. CDR3 protein: CARTRGTGEQYF. DNA for the CDR3: TGTGCCAGAACCCGGGGAACCGGCGAGCAGTACTTC.

This rearrangement joins TRBV5-4 to TRBJ2-3, with D unresolved. The CDR3 is made up of 15 amino acids. CDR1 is SGHNT and CDR2 is YYREEE in the germline V gene (reference sequence). Trimming removed 3 bases from V and 2 bases from J, with 13 bases in between. Here the CDR3 reads CASSSPKSFTDTQYF. Written as DNA, the CDR3 is TGTGCCAGCAGCTCCCCTAAGAGTTTCACAGATACGCAGTATTTT.

This clone was counted once. V and J are TRBV11-2 and TRBJ2-5; a possible D gene is TRBD1 (5 bases). CDR3 length equals 15 residues. V was shortened by 5 bases and J by 0 bases, with 13 bases between the two germline ends. From germline, CDR1 is SGHAT and CDR2 FQNNGV. The CDR3 DNA follows: TGTGCCAGCAGCCCGCTCTCAGGGTACCAAGAGACCCAGTACTTC. It yields the protein CASSPLSGYQETQYF.

The chain couples TRBV7-3 to TRBJ2-7, with 8 positions matching TRBD1. Per germline, CDR1 SGHTA and CDR2 FQGTGA. This CDR3 spans 14 amino acids. V trimming: 5 bases; J trimming: 3 bases; junction bases outside the gene matches: 6. In DNA, the CDR3 is TGTGCCAGCAGCCCGGGACAGGCTGTCTACGAGCAGTACTTC. It specifies CASSPGQAVYEQYF.

The chain couples TRBV7-2 to TRBJ2-1; 15 bases agree with TRBD2. The CDR3 contains 18 residues. The V and J ends lost 3 bases and 4 bases, in that order; junction bases with no gene match: 7. The germline V gene has CDR1 SGHTA and CDR2 FQGNSA. The CDR3 protein is CASSFRGLAGGTYNEQFF. The CDR3 bases are TGTGCCAGCAGCTTTCGGGGACTAGCGGGAGGAACGTACAATGAGCAGTTCTTC.

The chain combines TRBV5-6 with TRBJ1-5; TRBD1 aligns across 7 bases. Looked up from germline, CDR1 is SGHDT and CDR2 is YYEEEE. The V gene end was trimmed by 4 bases and the J gene end by 0 bases; junction bases not matched to a gene: 10. The CDR3 is 17 residues long. The DNA for the CDR3 is TGTGCCAGCAGCGTATATACAGGGGCTTATAGCAATCAGCCCCAGCATTTT. It is translated as CASSVYTGAYSNQPQHF.

The chain has TRBV4-3 and TRBJ2-3, with D hard to call. CDR1 LGHNA and CDR2 YSLEER come from the germline V gene. The CDR3 covers 14 residues. The ends were cut back, 0 bases at V and 4 bases at J, with 8 bases in the middle. The CDR3 coding sequence is TGCGCCAGCAGCCAAGATATGGCCTCAGATACGCAGTATTTT. This codes for CASSQDMASDTQYF.

The chain couples TRBV10-3 to TRBJ2-7; 8 bases align to TRBD2. V shed 8 bases and J 0 bases; nucleotides not matched to a gene: 9. Germline-derived CDR1 and CDR2 are ENHRY and SYGVKD. The CDR3 covers 15 residues. DNA for the CDR3: TGTGCCATCCATGATAGCGGGACGCTCTCCTACGAGCAGTACTTC. Its protein is CAIHDSGTLSYEQYF.

The genes are TRBV28 and TRBJ2-1, with TRBD1 identical over 11 bases. J lost 9 bases, V lost 2 bases, and 12 bases had no gene match. There are 17 residues in the CDR3. The germline V gene has CDR1 MDHEN and CDR2 SYDVKM. DNA for the CDR3: TGTGCCAGCAGTTTAAATCGGGGGGACAGGGGGAGGAGTGAGCAGTTCTTC. It codes for CASSLNRGDRGRSEQFF.

V is TRBV7-8 and J is TRBJ2-7, with TRBD1 matching over 7 bases. Looked up from germline, CDR1 is SGHVS and CDR2 is FQNEAQ. CDR3 length: 13 residues. The V gene end was trimmed by 5 bases and the J gene end by 4 bases; junction bases not matched to a gene: 5. Written as DNA, the CDR3 is TGTGCCAGCAGCCGAACAGGGGAATACGAGCAGTACTTC. Residues: CASSRTGEYEQYF.

This rearrangement joins TRBV28 to TRBJ1-5; TRBD1 is a possible D gene (5 bases). Germline V CDR1 and CDR2: MDHEN, SYDVKM. The CDR3 has 12 amino acids. Trimming stripped 6 bases from V and 5 bases from J, with 8 bases between. As DNA, the CDR3 is TGTGCCAGCAGGGGGCCGTATCAGCCCCAGCATTTT. It is translated as CASRGPYQPQHF.

The chain joins TRBV7-9 to TRBJ2-5, with D perhaps matching TRBD2 (6 bases). The length of the CDR3 is 11 residues. The germline gives CDR1 SEHNR, CDR2 FQNEAQ (reference sequence). V was shortened by 7 bases and J by 10 bases, with 13 bases between the two germline ends. CDR3 DNA sequence: TGTGCCAGCAAAACGGGGGAGGACCAGTACTTC. Translation: CASKTGEDQYF.

The chain joins TRBV27 to TRBJ1-1, with a weak D call TRBD1 (5 bases). The CDR3 covers 15 residues. V lost 0 bases to trimming and J lost 1 base, with 9 bases between them. Germline CDR1 MNHEY, CDR2 SMNVEV (reference sequence). This CDR3 reads CASSLSRGENTEAFF. The DNA for the CDR3 is TGTGCCAGCAGTTTATCCCGGGGGGAGAACACTGAAGCTTTCTTT.

CDR3 bases: TGTGCCAGCAGCCGAGAATGGCGGGAGGGCGCAGAGACCCAGTACTTC. This encodes CASSREWREGAETQYF. The chain joins TRBV27 to TRBJ2-5, with 9 bases matching TRBD2. This CDR3 is built from 16 residues. Germline V CDR1 and CDR2: MNHEY, SMNVEV (reference sequence). The junction had 12 bases not matched to a gene; V was cut back by 6 bases and J by 4 bases.

On this clone itself: This same CDR3 is encoded by further DNA sequences in the sample. The chain has TRBV7-9 and TRBJ1-1, with unresolved D. Trimming pared 3 bases from V and 1 base from J, leaving 6 bases between. Per germline, CDR1 SEHNR and CDR2 FQNEAQ (reference sequence). This CDR3 is 13 amino acids long. CDR3 in amino acids: CASSLITNTEAFF. DNA for the CDR3: TGTGCCAGCAGCTTGATAACGAACACTGAAGCTTTCTTT.